The TCR beta chain under discussion was sequenced for a study of T cell responses to AZD1222 COVID-19 vaccine. As for the study in general: Combined were second doses at about 4 or about 12 weeks. Broader study findings: Unmutated regions of variants are reportedly targeted by nearly half of spike-specific TCRs.

Clones were read by immunoSEQ multiplex PCR, and TCRdb kept only the in-frame ones, dropping some. The data show around 110,000 clones, roughly 88% seen once. In its sample, this clone was seen once. What it binds is unknown. Germline V lookup: CDR1 LNHDA, CDR2 SQIVND (reference sequence). The CDR3 length is 17 residues. With 2 bases removed from V and 0 bases from J, the gap between germline ends came to 14 bases. The chain has TRBV19 and TRBJ2-1; D is ambiguous. The sample here was peripheral blood, taken on day 0 of AZD1222 vaccination. The clonotype comes from an adult in good health. This CDR3 reads CASSIFAAKSSYNEQFF. CDR3 DNA: TGTGCCAGTAGTATATTCGCTGCGAAGAGCTCCTACAATGAGCAGTTCTTC.